The TCR beta chain described here comes from a study of OX40 agonist ivuxolimab in advanced cancers. This CDR3 region has 17 residues. Germline lookup yields CDR1 MNHNS and CDR2 SASEGT. The ends lost 4 bases at V and 0 bases at J; junction bases unmatched: 6. The repertoire was sequenced with immunoSEQ multiplex PCR; TCRdb's copy has only in-frame clones and lacks some. Seen here are approximately 58,000 clones, around 79% observed once, and the top ten hold roughly 1.2%. This specimen consisted of CD4+ or CD8+ T cells sorted from blood, obtained in a trial of the OX40 agonist ivuxolimab. This chain uses TRBV6-1 with TRBJ2-1, with 10 bases that match TRBD2. This sequence originates from an adult with an advanced solid tumor such as melanoma, head and neck, liver or kidney cancer. This CDR3 reads CASSVLVAGGSYNEQFF. In DNA form, the CDR3 reads TGTGCCAGCAGTGTTCTAGTAGCGGGAGGCTCCTACAATGAGCAGTTCTTC.